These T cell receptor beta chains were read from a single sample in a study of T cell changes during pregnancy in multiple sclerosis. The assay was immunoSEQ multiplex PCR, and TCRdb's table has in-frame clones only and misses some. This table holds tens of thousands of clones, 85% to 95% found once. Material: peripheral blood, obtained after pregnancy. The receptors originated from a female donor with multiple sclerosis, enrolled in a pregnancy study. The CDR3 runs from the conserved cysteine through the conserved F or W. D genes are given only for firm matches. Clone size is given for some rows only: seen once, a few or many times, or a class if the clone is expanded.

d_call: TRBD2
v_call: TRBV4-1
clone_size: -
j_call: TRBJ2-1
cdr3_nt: TGCGCCAGCAGCCATTCACTAGCGGGGATTGACAATGAGCAGTTCTTC
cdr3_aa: CASSHSLAGIDNEQFF

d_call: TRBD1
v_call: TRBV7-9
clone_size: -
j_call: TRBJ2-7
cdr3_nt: TGTGCCAGCAGCTCCGACAGGGGTTCCTACGAGCAGTACTTC
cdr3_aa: CASSSDRGSYEQYF

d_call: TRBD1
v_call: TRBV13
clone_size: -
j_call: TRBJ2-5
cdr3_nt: TGTGCCAGCAGCTGGGGACAGCGGAACCAAGAGACCCAGTACTTC
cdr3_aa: CASSWGQRNQETQYF

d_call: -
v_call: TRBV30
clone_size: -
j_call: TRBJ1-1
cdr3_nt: TGTGCCTGGAGCTTCCCCGGGGGGGGCGGCCCTGAAGCTTTCTTT
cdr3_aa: CAWSFPGGGGPEAFF

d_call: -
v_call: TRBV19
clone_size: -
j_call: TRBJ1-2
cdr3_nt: TGTGCCAGTAGTATTCGGGCACAGGGTGGCGGCTACACCTTC
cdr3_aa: CASSIRAQGGGYTF

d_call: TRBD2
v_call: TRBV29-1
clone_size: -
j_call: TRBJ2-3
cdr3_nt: TGCAGCGGTGCGGGGGGCACAGATACGCAGTATTTT
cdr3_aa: CSGAGGTDTQYF

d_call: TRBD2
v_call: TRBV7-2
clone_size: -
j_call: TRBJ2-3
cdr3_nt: TGTGCCAGCAGCTATCGACTAGCGGGGGGAGGAGATACGCAGTATTTT
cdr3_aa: CASSYRLAGGGDTQYF

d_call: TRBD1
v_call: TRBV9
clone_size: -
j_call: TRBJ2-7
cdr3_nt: TGTGCCAGCAGCGGACCACCGGGACAGGGGGCTTCCGCCTACGAGCAGTACTTC
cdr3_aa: CASSGPPGQGASAYEQYF

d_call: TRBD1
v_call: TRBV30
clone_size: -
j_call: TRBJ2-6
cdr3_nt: TGTGCCTGGAAAGGGACAGAAGGACTCTCTGGGGCCAACGTCCTGACTTTC
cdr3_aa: CAWKGTEGLSGANVLTF

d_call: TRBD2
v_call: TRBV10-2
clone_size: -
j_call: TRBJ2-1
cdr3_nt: TGCGCCAGCAGTGAGTCTCGCGGGAGCTCCTACAATGAGCAGTTCTTC
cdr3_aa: CASSESRGSSYNEQFF

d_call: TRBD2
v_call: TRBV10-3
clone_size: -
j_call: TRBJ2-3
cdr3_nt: TGTGCCATCAGCAGGCTAGCGGGAGCAGATACGCAGTATTTT
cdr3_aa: CAISRLAGADTQYF

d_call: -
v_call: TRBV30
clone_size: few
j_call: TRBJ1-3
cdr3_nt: TGTGCTAAAACGGACAGTCTCTCTGGAAACACCATATATTTT
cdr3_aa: CAKTDSLSGNTIYF

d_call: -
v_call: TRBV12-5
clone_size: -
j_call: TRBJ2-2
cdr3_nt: TGTGCTAGTGGTTCGGCGGTCGCGAACACCGGGGAGCTGTTTTTT
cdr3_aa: CASGSAVANTGELFF

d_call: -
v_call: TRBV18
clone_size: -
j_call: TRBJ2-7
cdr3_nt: TGTGCCAGCTCACCTCCCTCGGCCTACGAGCAGTACTTC
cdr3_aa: CASSPPSAYEQYF

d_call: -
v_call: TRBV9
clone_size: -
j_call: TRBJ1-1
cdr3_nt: TGTGCCAGCAGCAACAGTAAGGTGACTGAAGCTTTCTTT
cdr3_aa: CASSNSKVTEAFF

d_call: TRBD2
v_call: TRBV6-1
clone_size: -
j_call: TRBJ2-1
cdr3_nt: TGTGCCAGCAGTGAAACGGCGGGGGGGCGCAATGAGCAGTTCTTC
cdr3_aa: CASSETAGGRNEQFF

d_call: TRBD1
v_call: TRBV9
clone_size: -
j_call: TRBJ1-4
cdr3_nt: TGTGCCAGCAGCCCCCGACAGGGAACCGAAAAACTGTTTTTT
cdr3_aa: CASSPRQGTEKLFF

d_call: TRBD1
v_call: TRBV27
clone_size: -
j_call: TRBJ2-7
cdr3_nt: TGTGCCAGCAGTTCCCAAGGGGGCGGCTACGAGCAGTACTTC
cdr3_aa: CASSSQGGGYEQYF

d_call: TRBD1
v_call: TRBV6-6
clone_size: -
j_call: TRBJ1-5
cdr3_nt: TGTGCCAGCAGTTACCGGACAGGGGTGGATCAGCCCCAGCATTTT
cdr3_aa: CASSYRTGVDQPQHF

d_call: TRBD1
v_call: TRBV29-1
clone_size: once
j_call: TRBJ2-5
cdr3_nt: TGCAGCGTTGGACAGGGCCACGAGACCCAGTACTTC
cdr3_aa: CSVGQGHETQYF

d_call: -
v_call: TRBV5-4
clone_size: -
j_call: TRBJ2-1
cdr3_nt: TGTGCCAGCAGCCTCGGGGTAGATGAGCAGTTCTTC
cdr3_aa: CASSLGVDEQFF

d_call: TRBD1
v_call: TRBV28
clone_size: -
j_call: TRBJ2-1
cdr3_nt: TGTGCCAGCGCGACAGGGGGCGCTTACAATGAGCAGTTCTTC
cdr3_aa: CASATGGAYNEQFF

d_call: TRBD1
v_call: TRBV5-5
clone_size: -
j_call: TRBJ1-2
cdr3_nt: TGTGCCAGCAGCTTGGTCGCACAGGGGCATGGTGATGGCTACACCTTC
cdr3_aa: CASSLVAQGHGDGYTF

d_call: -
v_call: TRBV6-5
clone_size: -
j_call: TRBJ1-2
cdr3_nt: TGTGCCAGCAGCTACGAGTTTAGAGGCTATGGCTACACCTTC
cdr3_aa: CASSYEFRGYGYTF

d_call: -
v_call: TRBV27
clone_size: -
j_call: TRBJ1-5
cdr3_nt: TGTGCCAGCAGTTTCACCGGTCAGCCCCAGCATTTT
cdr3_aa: CASSFTGQPQHF

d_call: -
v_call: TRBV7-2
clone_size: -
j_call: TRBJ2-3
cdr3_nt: TGTGCCAGCAGATACAGGGTGCAAACAGATACGCAGTATTTT
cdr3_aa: CASRYRVQTDTQYF

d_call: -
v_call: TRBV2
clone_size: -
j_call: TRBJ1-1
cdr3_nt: TGTGCCAGCAGTGAAGGGAACGAACAGATGCCTTTCTTT
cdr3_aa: CASSEGNEQMPFF

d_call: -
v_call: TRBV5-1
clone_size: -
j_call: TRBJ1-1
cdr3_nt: TGCGCCAGCAGCCCTCAAGGGGACACTGAAGCTTTCTTT
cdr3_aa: CASSPQGDTEAFF

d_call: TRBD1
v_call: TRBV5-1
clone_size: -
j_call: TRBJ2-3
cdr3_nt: TGCGCCAGCAGCTTGGGACAGGGGGCAGATACGCAGTATTTT
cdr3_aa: CASSLGQGADTQYF

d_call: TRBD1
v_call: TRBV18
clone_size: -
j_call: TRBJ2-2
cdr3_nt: TGTGCCAGCTCATACGGGACAGGGGGCACCGGGGAGCTGTTTTTT
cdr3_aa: CASSYGTGGTGELFF

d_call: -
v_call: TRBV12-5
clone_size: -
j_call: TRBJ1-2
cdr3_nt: TGTGCTAGTGGTTTGTCCCCCCCAGACAGCTATGGCTACACCTTC
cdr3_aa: CASGLSPPDSYGYTF

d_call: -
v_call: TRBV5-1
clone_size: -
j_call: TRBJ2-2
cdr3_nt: TGCGCCAGCAGCGACTCGCCTAAAGGTACCGGGGAGCTGTTTTTT
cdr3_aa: CASSDSPKGTGELFF

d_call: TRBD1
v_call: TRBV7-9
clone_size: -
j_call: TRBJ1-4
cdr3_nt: TGTGCCAGCAGCTTAGGGGACAGGGGAGAAGGAAAACTGTTTTTT
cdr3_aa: CASSLGDRGEGKLFF